This note documents a single T cell receptor (beta chain) sequence. What it recognizes is unknown. The sample comes from a study of cytotoxic CD8 clonotypes in ibrutinib-treated CLL. For the study at large: Partial responses totalled roughly 25 and complete responses 2; after median approximately 64 months, about 14 remained remitted and around twelve progressed.

Findings and caveats of the study: Baseline clonality exceeded age-matched healthy donors and tracked circulating CD8+ T-cell counts.

Depths of 1 in 200,000 to 1 in 1 million T cells were the sequencing target. The protocol was immunoSEQ multiplex PCR, while the TCRdb copy is restricted to in-frame clones and leaves out a portion. The sample yields some 200,000 clones, roughly 77% seen once. The sequence came from a human donor with chronic lymphocytic leukemia. This specimen was PBMCs, taken after 12 months of ibrutinib treatment.

DNA of the CDR3: TGTGCCAGCAGCGTAGCCGCAGGGGTCGGGGGTACAGATACGCAGTATTTT. It yields the protein CASSVAAGVGGTDTQYF. The gene calls are TRBV9 and TRBJ2-3; D could derive from TRBD1 or TRBD2 (6 bases each). The CDR3 sequence is 17 residues long. Germline V gene sequence: CDR1 SGDLS, CDR2 YYNGEE. Trimming took off 0 bases at V and 3 bases at J, with 17 bases between the two ends.